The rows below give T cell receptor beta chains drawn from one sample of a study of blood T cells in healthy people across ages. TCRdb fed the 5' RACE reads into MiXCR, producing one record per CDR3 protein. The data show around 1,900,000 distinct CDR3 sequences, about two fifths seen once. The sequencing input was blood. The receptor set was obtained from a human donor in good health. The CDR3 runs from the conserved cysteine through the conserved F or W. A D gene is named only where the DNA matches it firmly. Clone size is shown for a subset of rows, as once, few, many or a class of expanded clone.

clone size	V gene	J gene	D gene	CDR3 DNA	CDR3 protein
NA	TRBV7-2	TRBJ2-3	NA	TGTGCCAGCAGCTGGGACACCAACACAGATACGCAGTATTTT	CASSWDTNTDTQYF
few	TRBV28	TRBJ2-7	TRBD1	TGTGCCAGCGATGATCCGGGACAGGGAGACGAGCAGTACTTC	CASDDPGQGDEQYF
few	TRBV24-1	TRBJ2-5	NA	TGTGCCACCAGTGAATTCGACAGCGGCCCGGAAGGGACCCAGTACTTC	CATSEFDSGPEGTQYF
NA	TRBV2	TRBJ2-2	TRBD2	TGTGCCAGCAGTGGATACGGGGGGTTCGGGACCGGGGAGCTGTTTTTT	CASSGYGGFGTGELFF
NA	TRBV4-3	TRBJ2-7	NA	TGCGCCAGCAGCCAAGATTGGCTCTCCGGGACACCCTCCTACGAGCAGTACTTC	CASSQDWLSGTPSYEQYF
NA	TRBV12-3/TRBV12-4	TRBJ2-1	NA	TGTGCCAGCAGTGGGGCAGTTCGCTACAATGAGCAGTTCTTC	CASSGAVRYNEQFF
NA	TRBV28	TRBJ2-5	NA	TGTGCCAGCAGTTTCGTGGGGTATGGAGAGACCCAGTACTTC	CASSFVGYGETQYF
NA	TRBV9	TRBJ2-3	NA	TGTGCCAGCAGCGCCGAACACTACACAGATACGCAGTATTTT	CASSAEHYTDTQYF
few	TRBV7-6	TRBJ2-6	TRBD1	TGTGCCAGCAGCTTAATTCCGGGACAGGGTCTCCCTGGGGCCAACGTCCTGACTTTC	CASSLIPGQGLPGANVLTF
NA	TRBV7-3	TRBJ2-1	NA	TGTGCCAGCAGCCCTTCTGGGTACAGCTCCTACAATGAGCAGTTCTTC	CASSPSGYSSYNEQFF
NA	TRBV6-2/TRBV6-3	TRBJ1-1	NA	TGTGCCAGCAGTTACCCTGAGGCCGCTGAAGCTTTCTTT	CASSYPEAAEAFF
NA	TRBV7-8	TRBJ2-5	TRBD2	TGTGCCAGCAGCCCCCGGGAGGTGGGGTGGGAGACCCAGTACTTC	CASSPREVGWETQYF
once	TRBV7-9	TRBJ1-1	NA	TGTGCCAGCAGCTCCGTTCTGGGTATGGCAAGCACTGAAGCTTTCTTT	CASSSVLGMASTEAFF
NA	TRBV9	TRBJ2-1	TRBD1	TGTGCCAGCAGCGTAGGAGGGGGACAGGGCAATGAGCAGTTCTTC	CASSVGGGQGNEQFF
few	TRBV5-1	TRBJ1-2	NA	TGCGCCAGCAGCTTATTATCGGGGGACTATGGCTACACCTTC	CASSLLSGDYGYTF
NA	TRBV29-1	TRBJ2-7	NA	TGCAGCGTGGCAGTTTCGGGGCACGAGCAGTACTTC	CSVAVSGHEQYF
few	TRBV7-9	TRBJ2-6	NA	TGTGCCAGCAGCTTAGAGCGACTCAACTCTGGGGCCAACGTCCTGACTTTC	CASSLERLNSGANVLTF
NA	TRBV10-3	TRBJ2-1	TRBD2	TGTGCCATCAGCGGAACAGCGGGGGGTAAATACAATGAGCAGTTCTTC	CAISGTAGGKYNEQFF
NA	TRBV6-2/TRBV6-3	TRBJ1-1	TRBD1	TGTGCCAGTAAGAGGGGGCACTTGAACACTGAAGCTTTCTTT	CASKRGHLNTEAFF
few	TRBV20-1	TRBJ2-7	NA	TGCAGTGCTTTACCAACTTCCTACGAGCAGTACTTC	CSALPTSYEQYF
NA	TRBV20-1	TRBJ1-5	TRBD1	TGCAGTGCTAATATGGGACAGGGGATTAATCAGCCCCAGCATTTT	CSANMGQGINQPQHF
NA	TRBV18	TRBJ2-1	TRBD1	TGTGCCAGCTCACGGGACAGAGAAAACAATGAGCAGTTCTTC	CASSRDRENNEQFF